This T cell receptor (beta chain) appears in the sequencing data of a study of T cell responses to AZD1222 COVID-19 vaccine. In this sample, this clone turned up once. Its antigen is still unknown. The assay was immunoSEQ multiplex PCR, and TCRdb's table has in-frame clones only and misses some. Of approximately 100,000 clones listed, around nine tenths are singletons. The V gene's germline CDR1 is SQVTM and CDR2 ANQGSEA. The CDR3 sequence is 17 residues long. Trimming pared 0 bases from V and 3 bases from J, leaving 18 bases between. Study results and limitations: Clonal diversity was possibly underestimated, and white British individuals and females predominated among donors. Reports say nearly half of spike-specific TCRs go after unmutated variant regions.

This material consisted of peripheral blood, taken on day 0 of AZD1222 vaccination. The source of this sequence is an adult in good health. The rearrangement uses TRBV29-1 and TRBJ1-3; the D is unclear. This chain's CDR3 is CSVEDLQGPSDGNTIYF. The CDR3 nucleotides are TGCAGCGTTGAAGATCTTCAAGGGCCCTCTGATGGAAACACCATATATTTT.